These 26 T cell receptor beta chains were sequenced from one sample in a study of response to subunit inactivated influenza vaccine. TCRdb recomputed calls from the RT-PCR reads with MiXCR, one row per CDR3 protein. In the table there are a few hundred thousand distinct CDR3 sequences, 13% to 15% of which are singletons. Sequences were derived from PBMCs from blood, sampled about 12 days after vaccination. The receptor set was obtained from a man aged 50 or older who received an inactivated influenza vaccine.

The sample holds many counts of this clonotype. This chain uses TRBV14 with TRBJ1-6; no reliable D call. Germline CDR1 reads SGHDN; CDR2 reads FVKESK. V was shortened by 4 bases and J by 3 bases, with 22 bases between the two germline ends. The CDR3 has 19 amino acids. This CDR3 reads CASSPPDGDKLFYNSPLHF. CDR3 nucleotide sequence: TGTGCCAGCAGCCCCCCGGACGGTGATAAGCTATTCTATAATTCACCCCTCCACTTT. Combining the CDR3 with reference TRBV14 and TRBJ1-6 gives the whole variable domain EAGVTQFPSHSVIEKGQTVTLRCDPISGHDNLYWYRRVMGKEIKFLLHFVKESKQDESGMPNNRFLAERTGGTYSTLKVQPAELEDSGVYFCASSPPDGDKLFYNSPLHFGNGTRLTVT.

V and J are TRBV3-1 and TRBJ2-3, with 14 bases matching TRBD2. Germline values: CDR1 LGHDT, CDR2 YNNKEL (reference sequence). V lost 1 base to trimming and J lost 1 base; unmatched junction nucleotides: 4. There are 18 residues in the CDR3. The CDR3: CASSQGTSGGYGTDTQYF. In nucleotides, the CDR3 is TGTGCCAGCAGCCAAGGGACTAGCGGGGGGTACGGCACAGATACGCAGTATTTT.

This clonotype was found many times. This rearrangement joins TRBV24-1 to TRBJ2-3; 11 nucleotides line up with TRBD1. Germline V gene lookup returns CDR1 KGHDR and CDR2 SFDVKD. This CDR3 is built from 17 residues. V shed 2 bases and J 5 bases; nucleotides not matched to a gene: 8. In nucleotides, the CDR3 is TGTGCCACCAGTGATTCGTTGGACAGGGGGCAAGGAGATACGCAGTATTTT. Protein: CATSDSLDRGQGDTQYF.

In this sample, this clonotype turned up a few times. The rearrangement links TRBV6-1 to TRBJ1-3; D might be TRBD1 (5 bases). Germline-derived CDR1 and CDR2 are MNHNS and SASEGT. The V and J ends lost 3 bases and 1 base respectively, with 10 bases between them. The CDR3 totals 15 residues. As DNA, the CDR3 is TGTGCCAGCAGTGACGGACATTTTTCTGGAAACACCATATATTTT. It specifies CASSDGHFSGNTIYF.

The rearrangement uses TRBV3-1 and TRBJ2-7; D ambiguous. V gave up 5 bases and J gave up 2 bases, with 13 bases separating them. From germline, CDR1 is LGHDT and CDR2 YNNKEL (reference sequence). This CDR3 has 14 amino acids. The CDR3 loop is CASSVRAGPYEQYF. The CDR3 DNA sequence: TGTGCCAGCAGCGTCCGAGCCGGGCCCTACGAGCAGTACTTC.

The chain employs TRBV12-3 or TRBV12-4 and TRBJ2-5, with a weak D call TRBD1 (5 bases). V lost 5 bases to trimming and J lost 3 bases, with 10 bases between them. The CDR3 sequence is 13 residues long. The CDR3 bases are TGTGCCAGCAGTCTACAGGAGAAAGAGACCCAGTACTTC. Translation gives CASSLQEKETQYF.

A few counts support this clonotype. The J gene is TRBJ2-5, the V gene TRBV7-9, with D unclear. The CDR3 totals 13 residues. Between the trimmed V and J ends, which lost 6 bases and 5 bases, there was a span of 13 bases. From germline, CDR1 is SEHNR and CDR2 FQNEAQ (reference sequence). Here the CDR3 reads CASRYDLGETQYF. CDR3 DNA sequence: TGTGCCAGCAGATACGACCTTGGGGAGACCCAGTACTTC. The full variable domain, in which reference TRBV7-9 and TRBJ2-5 provide the parts outside the CDR3, is DTGVSQNPRHKITKRGQNVTFRCDPISEHNRLYWYRQTLGQGPEFLTYFQNEAQLEKSRLLSDRFSAERPKGSFSTLEIQRTEQGDSAMYLCASRYDLGETQYFGPGTRLLVL.

V and J are TRBV7-3 and TRBJ2-7; TRBD1 might be the D (6 bases). CDR3 length: 15 amino acids. In germline, CDR1 is SGHTA, CDR2 FQGTGA. Between the trimmed V and J ends, which lost 5 bases and 0 bases, there was a span of 14 bases. Here the CDR3 DNA reads TGTGCCAGCAGCCAGGACAGTTTAAGCTCCTACGAGCAGTACTTC. This codes for CASSQDSLSSYEQYF. Supplemented by reference TRBV7-3 and TRBJ2-7, the full variable domain reads GAGVSQTPSNKVTEKGKYVELRCDPISGHTALYWYRQSLGQGPEFLIYFQGTGAADDSGLPNDRFFAVRPEGSVSTLKIQRTERGDSAVYLCASSQDSLSSYEQYFGPGTRLTVT.

A few counts support this clonotype. This chain connects TRBV12-3 or TRBV12-4 to TRBJ2-1; TRBD2 might be the D (6 bases). This CDR3 spans 15 amino acids. Trimming took off 6 bases at V and 5 bases at J, with 17 bases between the two ends. CDR3 sequence reads: CASSFPNGGHNEQFF. The DNA for the CDR3 is TGTGCCAGCAGCTTTCCCAACGGGGGTCACAATGAGCAGTTCTTC.

This clonotype has a handful of counts. This rearrangement joins TRBV12-3 or TRBV12-4 to TRBJ2-1; TRBD2 agrees at 9 bases. The junction had 8 bases not matched to a gene; V was cut back by 6 bases and J by 5 bases. The CDR3 covers 15 residues. The CDR3: CASSMTSGYDNEQFF. CDR3 DNA sequence: TGTGCCAGCAGCATGACTAGCGGATATGACAATGAGCAGTTCTTC.

This clonotype was counted many times. The chain combines TRBV29-1 with TRBJ2-2, with D perhaps matching TRBD2 (5 bases). The CDR3 is 14 amino acids. The germline V gene has CDR1 SQVTM and CDR2 ANQGSEA. As DNA, the CDR3 is TGCAGTGTGCGGTCGGGAAGGAGCACCGGGGAGCTGTTTTTT. Protein sequence: CSVRSGRSTGELFF.

The chain recombines TRBV5-1 with TRBJ2-5; D gene uncertain. The V end was cut by 0 bases, the J end by 1 base, with 7 bases between. Germline CDR1 is SGHRS and CDR2 is YFSETQ. The CDR3 totals 14 residues. DNA for the CDR3: TGCGCCAGCAGCTTGGTGGATTCCCAAGAGACCCAGTACTTC. Translated, it gives CASSLVDSQETQYF.

As regards this clonotype: This may arise from a read error, as a much more abundant clone is one base away. The chain joins TRBV7-9 to TRBJ2-7; D call uncertain. The CDR3 spans 11 residues. Germline CDR1 and CDR2: SEHNR and FQNEAQ (reference sequence). V was clipped by 5 bases and J by 5 bases, with 7 bases between them. For the CDR3, the DNA is TGTGCCAGCAGCCACCAGAACGAGCAGTACTTC. Encoded protein: CASSHQNEQYF.

This clonotype was counted between two and nine times. This sequence joins TRBV5-1 and TRBJ2-7, with 10 bases aligning to TRBD1. The CDR3 runs 14 residues. Trimming removed 3 bases from V and 6 bases from J; junction bases left unmatched: 6. Per the germline V gene, CDR1 is SGHRS and CDR2 is YFSETQ. CDR3 sequence: CASSSGTGEIEQYF. The DNA for the CDR3 is TGCGCCAGCAGCTCAGGGACAGGGGAAATCGAGCAGTACTTC.

The chain couples TRBV6-1 to TRBJ2-1, with TRBD1 matching 8 bases. The germline V gene has CDR1 MNHNS and CDR2 SASEGT. Germline trimming cut 7 bases from V and 9 bases from J; bases unmatched to any gene: 11. There are 14 residues in the CDR3. The CDR3 loop reads CASTQIQGAAEQFF. CDR3 sequence (DNA): TGTGCCAGCACCCAAATCCAGGGGGCTGCTGAGCAGTTCTTC.

V gene TRBV30 combines with J gene TRBJ1-2; D possibly corresponds to TRBD1 (5 bases). Deletions cut 3 bases from V and 5 bases from J, with 13 bases between. Germline-derived CDR1 and CDR2 are GTSNPN and SVGIG (reference sequence). The CDR3 spans 13 residues. CDR3 DNA sequence: TGTGCCTGGAGGGCAAGCAGGGAATATGGCTACACCTTC. Translation gives CAWRASREYGYTF.

V and J are TRBV20-1 and TRBJ2-7, with TRBD1 matching 8 bases. The CDR3 has 13 residues. Per the germline V gene, CDR1 is DFQATT and CDR2 is SNEGSKA (reference sequence). The V gene end was trimmed by 3 bases and the J gene end by 6 bases; junction bases not matched to a gene: 7. The CDR3 coding sequence is TGCAGTGCTAGTCCTCAGGGGGCGGGCGAGCAGTACTTC. Translating gives CSASPQGAGEQYF.

This clonotype appeared a few times. This chain links TRBV12-3 or TRBV12-4 with TRBJ2-2; weak D call: TRBD2 (6 bases). CDR3 length: 13 amino acids. V shed 4 bases and J shed 7 bases, with 10 bases lying between them. CDR3 residues: CASSSSSVGELFF. The CDR3 bases are TGTGCCAGCAGTTCCTCTAGCGTCGGGGAGCTGTTTTTT.

The chain joins TRBV4-1 to TRBJ2-1, with 11 nucleotides matching TRBD2. The CDR3 contains 15 residues. Germline lookup yields CDR1 MGHRA and CDR2 YSYEKL. J lost 6 bases, V lost 4 bases, and 5 bases had no gene match. The CDR3 loop is CASSRRGLAANEQFF. The CDR3 nucleotides read TGCGCCAGCAGCCGGAGGGGACTAGCGGCCAATGAGCAGTTCTTC.

The chain has TRBV7-2 and TRBJ2-3; TRBD2 is a possible D gene (6 bases). CDR3 size: 15 residues. The V gene lost 1 base and the J gene lost 0 bases, with 8 bases spanning the gap. Looked up from germline, CDR1 is SGHTA and CDR2 is FQGNSA. The CDR3 DNA is TGTGCCAGCAGCTTAGTCCGGGAGAGCACAGATACGCAGTATTTT. Translated: CASSLVRESTDTQYF.

This clonotype has a handful of counts. V is TRBV4-3 and J is TRBJ2-4, with D tentatively TRBD1 (5 bases). The length of the CDR3 is 16 residues. V lost 2 bases to trimming and J lost 0 bases, with 11 bases between them. The V gene's germline CDR1 is LGHNA and CDR2 YSLEER. The CDR3 here is CASSQNPQGAKNIQYF. The CDR3 bases are TGCGCCAGCAGCCAAAACCCCCAGGGAGCCAAAAACATTCAGTACTTC.

On this clonotype itself: The junction and the germline gene differ at one end; a read error may be behind it. The CDR3 here is CASREGARDTQYF. CDR3 nucleotide sequence: TGTGCCAGCAGGGAAGGGGCCCGGGATACGCAGTATTTT. The gene calls are TRBV6-1 and TRBJ2-3; D is perhaps TRBD1 (5 bases). This CDR3 has 13 amino acids. Germline CDR1 is MNHNS and CDR2 is SASEGT.

This clonotype has at least ten counts. The chain recombines TRBV4-3 with TRBJ2-7; 7 positions match TRBD2. Trimming cost V 4 bases and J 5 bases; bases outside gene matches: 5. Per germline, CDR1 LGHNA and CDR2 YSLEER. The CDR3 totals 13 residues. CDR3 nucleotide sequence: TGCGCCAGCAGCCCCAGACTAGCCGACGAGCAGTACTTC. Amino acids: CASSPRLADEQYF.

The chain uses TRBV20-1 and TRBJ2-1; 11 bases are a match to TRBD2. Per germline, CDR1 DFQATT and CDR2 SNEGSKA (reference sequence). J gave up 8 bases and V 6 bases, and 12 bases lay outside the gene matches. The CDR3 consists of 15 residues. The CDR3 coding sequence is TGCAGTGCCATCCCACTAGCGGGAGTTCACGATGAGCAGTTCTTC. The encoded protein is CSAIPLAGVHDEQFF.

The V gene is TRBV6-2 or TRBV6-3, the J gene TRBJ2-7; weak D call: TRBD2 (5 bases). Germline-derived CDR1 and CDR2 are MNHEY and SVGEGT. Trimming cost V 8 bases and J 2 bases, with 22 bases left between them. The CDR3 spans 16 residues. CDR3 in amino acids: CASSDPRADFTYEQYF. The CDR3 DNA follows: TGTGCCAGCTCCGATCCGAGGGCGGACTTTACCTACGAGCAGTACTTC.

This clonotype was found a few times. At one boundary the junction diverges from the germline segment, which might be a read error. The chain is built from TRBV28 and TRBJ2-3; 8 nucleotides agree with TRBD2. The CDR3 contains 17 residues. Per the germline V gene, CDR1 is MDHEN and CDR2 is SYDVKM. CDR3 DNA: TGTGCCAGCAGTCTATGGACTGGCCTAGCGGGTACAGATACGCAGTATTTT. The encoded protein is CASSLWTGLAGTDTQYF.